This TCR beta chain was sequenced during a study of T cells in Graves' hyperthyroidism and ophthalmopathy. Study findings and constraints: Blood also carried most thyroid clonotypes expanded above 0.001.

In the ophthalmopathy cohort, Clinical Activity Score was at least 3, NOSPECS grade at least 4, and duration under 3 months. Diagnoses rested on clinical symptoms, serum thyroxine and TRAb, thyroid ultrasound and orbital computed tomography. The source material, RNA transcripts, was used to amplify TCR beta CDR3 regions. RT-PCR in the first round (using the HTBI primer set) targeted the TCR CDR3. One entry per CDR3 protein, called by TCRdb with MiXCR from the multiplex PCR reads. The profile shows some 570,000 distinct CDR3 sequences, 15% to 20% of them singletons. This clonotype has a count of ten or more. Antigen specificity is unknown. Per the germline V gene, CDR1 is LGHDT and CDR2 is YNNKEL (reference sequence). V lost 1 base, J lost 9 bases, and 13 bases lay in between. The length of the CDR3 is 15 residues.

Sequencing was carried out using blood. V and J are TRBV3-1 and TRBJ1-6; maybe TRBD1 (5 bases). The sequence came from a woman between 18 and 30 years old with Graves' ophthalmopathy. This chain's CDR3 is CASSQGWGGGSPLHF. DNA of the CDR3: TGTGCCAGCAGCCAAGGTTGGGGGGGAGGTTCACCCCTCCACTTT.